Listed here are 19 T cell receptor beta chains from one sample, sequenced in a study of sequential checkpoint blockade in melanoma. Profiling relied on immunoSEQ multiplex PCR, and the TCRdb table lists in-frame clones only, not all of them. The sample includes 2,000 or so clones, less than 25% seen only once; the top ten take around 9%. Treatment defined: randomized to nivolumab then ipilimumab (arm A) or the reverse (arm B). The input for sequencing was tumor tissue (inferred from file names), taken from a patient given nivolumab and ipilimumab in sequence. Source of these receptors: a human donor with melanoma.

J is TRBJ1-2 and V is TRBV10-2; 8 bases map to TRBD1. Unmatched junction bases numbered 1, after V lost 2 bases and J lost 2 bases. The CDR3 is made up of 14 amino acids. The V gene's germline CDR1 is WSHSY and CDR2 SAAADI. The CDR3 DNA reads as TGCGCCAGCAGTGAGCGACAGGGGAACTATGGCTACACCTTC. Its protein is CASSERQGNYGYTF.

This clone qualifies as medium-sized. The chain employs TRBV11-3 and TRBJ2-5, with D perhaps TRBD1 or TRBD2 (6 bases each). Trimming removed 5 bases at V and 3 bases at J, with 19 bases between. This CDR3 comprises 16 residues. The germline V gene encodes CDR1 SGHNT and CDR2 YENEEA. DNA of the CDR3: TGTGCCAGCAGCCCCGGGGGCCGAGTCCGGAAAGAGACCCAGTACTTC. Protein: CASSPGGRVRKETQYF.

This clone was recorded at least ten times. This chain links TRBV11-3 with TRBJ1-2; D uncertain. Between the trimmed V and J ends, which lost 3 bases and 3 bases, there was a span of 11 bases. This CDR3 contains 14 residues. Germline CDR1 is SGHNT and CDR2 is YENEEA. CDR3 in amino acids: CASSLEGSDYGYTF. The CDR3 DNA reads TGTGCCAGCAGCTTGGAGGGCTCGGACTATGGCTACACCTTC.

By sample fraction, this clone is medium-sized. This chain joins TRBV6-7 and TRBJ1-2; D may be TRBD1 (6 bases). TRBV6-7 is given ORF status, its function remaining uncertain. The CDR3 extends over 11 amino acids. Trimming cost V 6 bases and J 5 bases, with 7 bases left between them. CDR3 nucleotides: TGTGCCAGCAGCCAGGGGTATGGCTACACCTTC. As protein: CASSQGYGYTF.

This chain joins TRBV6-8 and TRBJ2-7; weak D call: TRBD1 (5 bases). The germline V gene has CDR1 MNHGY and CDR2 SAAAGT. Trimming removed 7 bases from V and 1 base from J, with 8 bases in between. The length of the CDR3 is 12 residues. CDR3 nucleotide sequence: TGTGCCAGCAACGCAGGGTCCTACGAGCAGTACTTC. Its protein is CASNAGSYEQYF.

In this sample, this clone turned up once. The gene calls are TRBV29-1 and TRBJ2-1; perhaps TRBD2 as D (7 bases). V was clipped by 6 bases and J by 2 bases, with 14 bases between them. From germline, CDR1 is SQVTM and CDR2 ANQGSEA. This CDR3 has 14 amino acids. CDR3 sequence (DNA): TGCAGCGTCCAAGGGGGGGCGGCCTACAATGAGCAGTTCTTC. Translating it yields CSVQGGAAYNEQFF.

The chain carries TRBV28 and TRBJ2-7, with D uncertain. Between the trimmed V and J ends, which lost 7 bases and 4 bases, there was a span of 17 bases. CDR1 and CDR2 (germline): MDHEN, SYDVKM. The CDR3 has 14 residues. CDR3 DNA: TGTGCCAGCAAGGCCCTTGGGAAATGGTACGAGCAGTACTTC. Translation: CASKALGKWYEQYF.

In its sample, this clone is medium-sized. V gene TRBV6-8 combines with J gene TRBJ2-7, with 12 bases identical to TRBD2. CDR1 and CDR2 (germline): MNHGY, SAAAGT. V lost 4 bases, J lost 3 bases, and 4 bases stayed unmatched. This CDR3 has 15 residues. CDR3 coding DNA: TGTGCCAGCAGTTCCCGACTAGCGGGGGACTACGAGCAGTACTTC. Protein product: CASSSRLAGDYEQYF.

This clone was counted a few times. The chain carries TRBV6-1 and TRBJ2-7, with 7 bases fitting TRBD1. There are 14 residues in the CDR3. Unmatched junction bases numbered 5, after V lost 0 bases and J lost 6 bases. CDR1 and CDR2 (germline): MNHNS, SASEGT. The chain's CDR3 is CASSEATGLFEQYF. The CDR3 nucleotides are TGTGCCAGCAGTGAAGCGACAGGGTTGTTCGAGCAGTACTTC.

Concerning this clone: One end of the junction fails to match germline, which may point to a read error. The chain recombines TRBV6-8 with TRBJ1-1; D not certain. Germline V gene sequence: CDR1 MNHGY, CDR2 SAAAGT. CDR3 size: 12 residues. The CDR3 nucleotides are TGTGCCATCAGTGTGGGGAACACTGAAGCTTTCTTT. Protein: CAISVGNTEAFF.

By share of the sample, this clone is medium-sized. The chain combines TRBV9 with TRBJ2-5; TRBD2 agrees at 9 bases. The length of the CDR3 is 16 residues. Germline V CDR1 and CDR2: SGDLS, YYNGEE. V shed 0 bases, J shed 1 base, and the junction held 4 bases outside the gene matches. The CDR3 nucleotides are TGTGCCAGCAGCGTAGGAGCGGGGGGCGTCCAAGAGACCCAGTACTTC. It yields the protein CASSVGAGGVQETQYF. Looking up the rest from reference TRBV9 and TRBJ2-5 gives the full variable domain: DSGVTQTPKHLITATGQRVTLRCSPRSGDLSVYWYQQSLDQGLQFLIQYYNGEERAKGNILERFSAQQFPDLHSELNLSSLELGDSALYFCASSVGAGGVQETQYFGPGTRLLVL.

This rearrangement joins TRBV18 to TRBJ2-7; D is unclear. There are 13 residues in the CDR3. Per germline, CDR1 KGHSH and CDR2 LQKENI. Between the trimmed V and J ends, which lost 3 bases and 0 bases, there was a span of 6 bases. The CDR3 DNA follows: TGTGCCAGCTCACCTAACCCCTCCTACGAGCAGTACTTC. Translating it yields CASSPNPSYEQYF. Filled out from reference TRBV18 and TRBJ2-7, the complete variable domain reads NAGVMQNPRHLVRRRGQEARLRCSPMKGHSHVYWYRQLPEEGLKFMVYLQKENIIDESGMPKERFSAEFPKEGPSILRIQQVVRGDSAAYFCASSPNPSYEQYFGPGTRLTVT.

This clone is termed medium-sized. The chain carries TRBV11-3 and TRBJ1-4, with TRBD1 identical over 8 bases. Germline-derived CDR1 and CDR2 are SGHNT and YENEEA. The CDR3 extends over 14 amino acids. V trimming: 7 bases; J trimming: 8 bases; junction bases outside the gene matches: 9. This CDR3 reads CASTPLTGDEKLFF. The DNA for the CDR3 is TGTGCCAGCACGCCCTTGACAGGGGACGAAAAACTGTTTTTT.

This clone has just a few counts. The J gene is TRBJ2-2, the V gene TRBV11-3, with TRBD1 matching 10 bases. This CDR3 region has 17 residues. V lost 1 base to trimming and J lost 7 bases; unmatched junction nucleotides: 9. CDR1 and CDR2 (germline): SGHNT, YENEEA. In DNA, the CDR3 is TGTGCCAGCAGCTTAGGGGTGGGACAGGGGTTTGTCGGGGAGCTGTTTTTT. Translated, it gives CASSLGVGQGFVGELFF.

V is TRBV5-1 and J is TRBJ2-7, with TRBD2 identical over 11 bases. The length of the CDR3 is 15 residues. Trimming removed 4 bases from V and 2 bases from J; junction bases left unmatched: 5. Germline V gene sequence: CDR1 SGHRS, CDR2 YFSETQ. CDR3 sequence (DNA): TGCGCCAGCAGCCTTTTAGCGGGGGGGCCCTACGAGCAGTACTTC. This codes for CASSLLAGGPYEQYF. Drawing the rest from reference TRBV5-1 and TRBJ2-7, the complete variable domain is KAGVTQTPRYLIKTRGQQVTLSCSPISGHRSVSWYQQTPGQGLQFLFEYFSETQRNKGNFPGRFSGRQFSNSRSEMNVSTLELGDSALYLCASSLLAGGPYEQYFGPGTRLTVT.

J is TRBJ1-1 and V is TRBV28; 7 nucleotides agree with TRBD1. Trimming at V came to 7 bases and at J to 5 bases, leaving 7 bases not matched to a gene. The CDR3 is made up of 13 amino acids. The germline V gene encodes CDR1 MDHEN and CDR2 SYDVKM. The CDR3 is CASIVPGGTEAFF. The CDR3, as DNA: TGTGCCAGCATTGTACCAGGGGGGACTGAAGCTTTCTTT.

This clone was seen a few times. The chain has TRBV6-8 and TRBJ1-3, with D maybe TRBD1 (6 bases). V dropped 0 bases and J dropped 2 bases, with 11 bases sitting between them. Germline V gene lookup returns CDR1 MNHGY and CDR2 SAAAGT. This CDR3 comprises 16 residues. As DNA, the CDR3 is TGTGCCAGCAGTTACTCGACATACAGGGCTGGAAACACCATATATTTT. Residues: CASSYSTYRAGNTIYF.

This chain uses TRBV5-1 with TRBJ2-1; TRBD2 matches 7 bases. The CDR3 has 14 residues. From germline, CDR1 is SGHRS and CDR2 YFSETQ. V shed 6 bases and J 8 bases; nucleotides not matched to a gene: 11. The CDR3 reads CASTTSQPLDEQFF. The CDR3 DNA sequence: TGCGCCAGCACGACTAGCCAACCTCTAGATGAGCAGTTCTTC.

The chain is built from TRBV6-8 and TRBJ2-7; tentatively, D is TRBD1 (5 bases). The length of the CDR3 is 12 residues. Deletions cut 5 bases from V and 7 bases from J, with 12 bases between. The germline CDR1 and CDR2 sequences are MNHGY and SAAAGT. This chain's CDR3 is CASSVGPGEQYF. In DNA, the CDR3 is TGTGCCAGCAGTGTGGGGCCGGGTGAGCAGTACTTC.